This TCR beta chain was documented in a study of beta chain features in type 1 diabetes. General study findings and limits: Patients with Type 1 diabetes showed moderately but significantly shorter TCRB CDR3s in all four CD4+ subsets.

By way of CD45RO/CCR7/CD25/CD127/CD95/CD27, the CD4+ regulatory, stem cell-like memory, central memory and naive cells were sorted. A few counts support this clone. The antigen remains undetermined. Expressed TCRB transcripts were sequenced because the isolated RNA had all been reverse transcribed beforehand. Using immunoSEQ multiplex PCR, the repertoire was profiled, and TCRdb retains in-frame clones only, with some absent. The profile shows about 53,000 clones, about 60% of them singletons. The receptor comes from a woman in her twenties or thirties with type 1 diabetes. Sequenced input: stem cell memory CD4+ T cells from blood.

In DNA form, the CDR3 reads TGTGCCACCCCCGACAGAATTGGGACAGATACGCAGTATTTT. Its protein is CATPDRIGTDTQYF. V and J are TRBV2 and TRBJ2-3; maybe TRBD1 (5 bases). Germline V CDR1 and CDR2: SNHLY, FYNNEI. This CDR3 contains 14 residues. Trimming removed 10 bases from V and 3 bases from J, with 17 bases in between.